Shown below are 29 T cell receptor beta chains from a single sample sequenced in a study of metastatic and nonmetastatic thyroid tumors. Using MiXCR, TCRdb re-called clones from the PCR reads. The table lists about 39,000 clones, approximately 15% of them singletons. Nobody among the patients had been given any treatment before thyroid surgery. The specimen was blood. All receptors come from a female donor with papillary thyroid cancer or a benign thyroid nodule (not recorded which). Some clones in this sample may be carry-over from other donors' samples.

This clone has at least ten counts. CDR3 amino acids: CSARADADSPLHF. Here the CDR3 DNA reads TGCAGTGCTAGAGCTGATGCGGATTCACCCCTCCACTTT. The chain combines TRBV20-1 with TRBJ1-6; the D is unclear. Germline V gene sequence: CDR1 DFQATT, CDR2 SNEGSKA (reference sequence). The V end lost 1 base, the J end lost 8 bases, and 9 bases lay between the germline ends. This CDR3 contains 13 residues.

This clone has a count of ten or more. V and J are TRBV7-2 and TRBJ1-6, with TRBD1 identical over 7 bases. J was trimmed by 5 bases and V by 5 bases; bases with no gene match: 6. Germline-derived CDR1 and CDR2 are SGHTA and FQGNSA. The CDR3 totals 15 residues. CDR3 in DNA: TGTGCCAGCAGCATAGACACAGGGGATAATTCACCCCTCCACTTT. This gives the protein CASSIDTGDNSPLHF.

This clone was picked up one time. This may be a read error, as it is one base from a much larger clone. The same CDR3 arises from other DNA sequences in this sample as well. J is TRBJ2-5 and V is TRBV11-3; 8 nucleotides line up with TRBD1. The CDR3 is 16 residues long. The germline V gene has CDR1 SGHNT and CDR2 YENEEA. Losses at the gene ends were 5 bases for V and 0 bases for J; bases not matched to a gene: 8. The CDR3 is CASSHRTGGDQETQYF. DNA for the CDR3: TGTGCCAGCAGCCATCGTACAGGGGGTGACCAAGAGACCCAGTACTTC. Looking up the rest from reference TRBV11-3 and TRBJ2-5 gives the full variable domain: EAGVVQSPRYKIIEKKQPVAFWCNPISGHNTLYWYLQNLGQGPELLIRYENEEAVDDSQLPKDRFSAERLKGVDSTLKIQPAELGDSAVYLCASSHRTGGDQETQYFGPGTRLLVL.

This clone has a count of ten or more. The sample carries other DNA sequences with the same CDR3. The chain uses TRBV2 and TRBJ2-5, with no clear D. The CDR3 loop spans 9 amino acids. The germline V gene has CDR1 SNHLY and CDR2 FYNNEI. V gave up 8 bases and J gave up 4 bases, with 2 bases separating them. Here the CDR3 reads CASGETQYF. The CDR3 nucleotides read TGTGCCAGCGGAGAGACCCAGTACTTC. The variable domain in full, with the rest retrieved from reference TRBV2 and TRBJ2-5, is EPEVTQTPSHQVTQMGQEVILRCVPISNHLYFYWYRQILGQKVEFLVSFYNNEISEKSEIFDDQFSVERPDGSNFTLKIRSTKLEDSAMYFCASGETQYFGPGTRLLVL.

The sample holds many counts of this clone. This chain joins TRBV9 and TRBJ1-1; no clear D gene. Germline-derived CDR1 and CDR2 are SGDLS and YYNGEE. This CDR3 has 13 residues. V lost 1 base and J 1 base, leaving 5 bases between the germline ends. The DNA of the CDR3 is TGTGCCAGCAGCGTACCAACGAACACTGAAGCTTTCTTT. Translated: CASSVPTNTEAFF.

At least ten counts were recorded for this clone. The rearrangement uses TRBV27 and TRBJ2-1; 8 bases fit TRBD2. CDR3 length equals 15 residues. Germline V gene lookup returns CDR1 MNHEY and CDR2 SMNVEV (reference sequence). V lost 6 bases and J lost 6; bases outside the gene matches: 10. CDR3 bases: TGTGCCAGCAGAAAAGGGACTAGTCTTACCAATGAGCAGTTCTTC. This encodes CASRKGTSLTNEQFF.

This clone was seen many times. The V call is TRBV2, the J call TRBJ2-5; D is possibly TRBD1 (6 bases). The CDR3 runs 14 residues. The germline V and J ends were trimmed by 6 bases and 5 bases, with 16 bases remaining between them. Germline CDR1 SNHLY, CDR2 FYNNEI. CDR3 nucleotide sequence: TGTGCCAGCAGCGGAACAGGGTATAGGGAGACCCAGTACTTC. This sequence encodes CASSGTGYRETQYF. The whole variable domain, filled in from reference TRBV2 and TRBJ2-5, reads EPEVTQTPSHQVTQMGQEVILRCVPISNHLYFYWYRQILGQKVEFLVSFYNNEISEKSEIFDDQFSVERPDGSNFTLKIRSTKLEDSAMYFCASSGTGYRETQYFGPGTRLLVL.

This clone has at least ten counts. The genes are TRBV11-2 and TRBJ2-3; D remains unclear. In germline, CDR1 is SGHAT, CDR2 FQNNGV. Between the trimmed V and J ends, which lost 1 base and 5 bases, there was a span of 13 bases. The CDR3 runs to 15 residues. CDR3 nucleotides: TGTGCCAGCAGCTTAGGGACGGATCAGAGAGATACGCAGTATTTT. Its protein is CASSLGTDQRDTQYF.

The gene calls are TRBV6-1 and TRBJ2-7, with 10 bases matching TRBD1. Trimming cost V 5 bases and J 6 bases; bases outside gene matches: 4. Germline lookup yields CDR1 MNHNS and CDR2 SASEGT. The CDR3 contains 13 residues. This chain's CDR3 is CASSTGQGGEQYF. As DNA, the CDR3 is TGTGCCAGCAGTACCGGACAGGGGGGCGAGCAGTACTTC.

V usage is TRBV28 and J usage is TRBJ1-3; D gene unclear. This CDR3 has 15 residues. Trimming pared 6 bases from V and 0 bases from J, leaving 12 bases between. Germline V gene sequence: CDR1 MDHEN, CDR2 SYDVKM. In DNA form, the CDR3 reads TGTGCCAGCAGCTCGGGAGGTAGCTCTGGAAACACCATATATTTT. This encodes CASSSGGSSGNTIYF.

Only a few counts were recorded for this clone. The chain carries TRBV6-1 and TRBJ1-2, with 9 bases matching TRBD1. The CDR3 extends over 15 amino acids. J lost 4 bases, V lost 6 bases, and 9 bases had no gene match. Looked up from germline, CDR1 is MNHNS and CDR2 is SASEGT. CDR3 protein: CASRGVDRGLYGYTF. CDR3 coding DNA: TGTGCCAGCAGAGGGGTGGACAGGGGACTCTATGGCTACACCTTC.

This rearrangement joins TRBV6-5 to TRBJ2-7; D is undetermined. This CDR3 has 14 residues. Deletions cut 2 bases from V and 7 bases from J, with 15 bases between. Germline values: CDR1 MNHEY, CDR2 SVGAGI. CDR3 DNA: TGTGCCAGCAGTTACGGGCACCACACAACGGAGCAGTACTTC. It is translated as CASSYGHHTTEQYF.

The chain couples TRBV29-1 to TRBJ2-5; 10 positions match TRBD1. CDR3 length: 14 amino acids. Trimming took 6 bases from V and 5 from J; bases not matched to a gene: 9. Germline V gene lookup returns CDR1 SQVTM and CDR2 ANQGSEA. CDR3 region: CSVRRQGAGETQYF. The CDR3 bases are TGCAGCGTCCGGAGACAGGGGGCTGGGGAGACCCAGTACTTC.

This clone was observed at least ten times. The V gene is TRBV27, the J gene TRBJ2-2; 7 positions agree with TRBD2. The CDR3 runs 15 residues. Germline lookup yields CDR1 MNHEY and CDR2 SMNVEV (reference sequence). Losses at the gene ends were 6 bases for V and 4 bases for J; bases not matched to a gene: 8. The CDR3 nucleotides read TGTGCCAGCAGCCACTCCGGGACTATCACCGGGGAGCTGTTTTTT. This codes for CASSHSGTITGELFF.

This clone was seen ten or more times. The chain couples TRBV11-1 to TRBJ2-1; 8 nucleotides line up with TRBD1. Germline V lookup: CDR1 SGHAT, CDR2 FQDESV (reference sequence). Trimming cost V 6 bases and J 2 bases; bases outside gene matches: 12. The CDR3 covers 17 residues. The CDR3 bases are TGTGCCAGCAGACCACCCACCCGGGACAGGACCTACAATGAGCAGTTCTTC. This gives the protein CASRPPTRDRTYNEQFF. Complete variable domain (other parts from reference TRBV11-1 and TRBJ2-1): EAEVAQSPRYKITEKSQAVAFWCDPISGHATLYWYRQILGQGPELLVQFQDESVVDDSQLPKDRFSAERLKGVDSTLKIQPAELGDSAMYLCASRPPTRDRTYNEQFFGPGTRLTVL.

This clone was counted at least ten times. The CDR3 nucleotides are TGTGCCAGCAGCTCTCGATCTAGCGGGACCCCGGATACGCAGTATTTT. It codes for CASSSRSSGTPDTQYF. V and J are TRBV7-6 and TRBJ2-3; 9 bases map to TRBD2. The CDR3 runs to 16 residues. The ends lost 4 bases at V and 6 bases at J; junction bases unmatched: 11. The V gene's germline CDR1 is SGHVS and CDR2 FNYEAQ.

This clone was counted at least ten times. The sample contains more than one DNA sequence encoding this CDR3. This chain uses TRBV9 with TRBJ2-3; tentatively, D is TRBD2 (6 bases). V lost 2 bases to trimming and J lost 0 bases, with 13 bases between them. Per germline, CDR1 SGDLS and CDR2 YYNGEE. This CDR3 contains 16 residues. The CDR3: CASSVHPGVSTDTQYF. CDR3 DNA sequence: TGTGCCAGCAGCGTCCATCCGGGGGTTAGCACAGATACGCAGTATTTT. The variable domain in full, with the rest retrieved from reference TRBV9 and TRBJ2-3, is DSGVTQTPKHLITATGQRVTLRCSPRSGDLSVYWYQQSLDQGLQFLIQYYNGEERAKGNILERFSAQQFPDLHSELNLSSLELGDSALYFCASSVHPGVSTDTQYFGPGTRLTVL.

This clone was observed at least ten times. The chain uses TRBV2 and TRBJ2-3, with no clear D. The CDR3 sequence is 16 residues long. V lost 7 bases and J lost 0, with 17 bases in between. Germline V gene lookup returns CDR1 SNHLY and CDR2 FYNNEI. In DNA form, the CDR3 reads TGTGCCAGCATATGGTCGGCCAGTACAAGCACAGATACGCAGTATTTT. Translated: CASIWSASTSTDTQYF.

This clone was counted at least ten times. V gene TRBV6-1 combines with J gene TRBJ2-2, with D uncertain. Germline V gives CDR1 MNHNS, CDR2 SASEGT. The CDR3 is 14 amino acids. V lost 6 bases and J lost 3, with 11 bases in between. As DNA, the CDR3 is TGTGCCAGCAGCGAGCACCATTACACCGGGGAGCTGTTTTTT. This encodes CASSEHHYTGELFF.

In this sample, this clone turned up many times. This chain connects TRBV7-8 to TRBJ1-1; D unclear. The CDR3 loop spans 16 amino acids. Trimming took 1 base from V and 4 from J, leaving 16 bases between them. Germline assignment: CDR1 SGHVS and CDR2 FQNEAQ. The CDR3 loop reads CASSLEVGEAGTEAFF. CDR3 nucleotide sequence: TGTGCCAGCAGCTTAGAGGTCGGCGAGGCGGGCACTGAAGCTTTCTTT.

This clone has more than one count but fewer than ten. This CDR3 fails to terminate in the conserved phenylalanine or tryptophan, so it likely reflects a read error. The DNA is left out, because the CDR3 cannot be placed on it with certainty; the CDR3 is given as TCRdb lists it. CDR3 in amino acids: CASSFLSNQPQNL. V gene TRBV6-2 or TRBV6-3 combines with J gene TRBJ1-5. Germline CDR1 and CDR2: MNHEY and SVGEGT. Termini included, the CDR3 measures 13 amino acids.

Details on this clone: Mismatch with germline at one junction end may stem from a read error. At the DNA level, this CDR3 is encoded by other sequences in the same sample as well. J is TRBJ1-2 and V is TRBV12-3 or TRBV12-4; no firm D call. This CDR3 comprises 12 residues. The CDR3 loop reads CASSLNRDGYTF. CDR3 sequence (DNA): TGTGCCAGCAGTCTAAATAGGGATGGCTACACCTTT.

A few counts support this clone. CDR3 protein: CATSDSGGLNTGELFF. The CDR3 DNA reads as TGTGCCACCAGTGATTCGGGAGGACTTAACACCGGGGAGCTGTTTTTT. The J gene is TRBJ2-2, the V gene TRBV24-1; 7 bases map to TRBD2. CDR1 KGHDR and CDR2 SFDVKD come from the germline V gene. The trim removed 2 bases at V and 2 bases at J, leaving 4 bases unmatched. The CDR3 contains 16 residues.

At least ten counts were recorded for this clone. A read error may account for a junction end that differs from germline. This rearrangement joins TRBV11-2 to TRBJ1-4, with 12 positions matching TRBD1. This CDR3 has 16 residues. CDR1 and CDR2 from the germline V gene are SGHAT and FQNNGV. The CDR3 bases are TGTACCAGCAGCCCGGGACAGGGGGCTGGTAATGAAAAACTGTTTTTT. It codes for CTSSPGQGAGNEKLFF.

The chain combines TRBV30 with TRBJ1-6; possibly TRBD1 for D (6 bases). CDR1 is GTSNPN and CDR2 is SVGIG in the germline V gene (reference sequence). CDR3 length: 13 amino acids. With 0 bases removed from V and 10 bases from J, the gap between germline ends came to 10 bases. The CDR3, as DNA: TGTGCCTGGAGTGTACAGGGCCAGTCACCCCTCCACTTT. As protein: CAWSVQGQSPLHF.

This clone occurred many times. V gene TRBV13 combines with J gene TRBJ2-2, with 10 bases matching TRBD2. V was pared by 7 bases and J by 8 bases, with 4 bases of the junction left unmatched. CDR1 and CDR2 (germline): PRHDT, FYEKMQ (reference sequence). This CDR3 contains 13 residues. CDR3 protein: CASNQREGGELFF. Written as DNA, the CDR3 is TGTGCCAGCAACCAGCGGGAGGGGGGGGAGCTGTTTTTT. The full variable domain, with the rest looked up from reference TRBV13 and TRBJ2-2, is AAGVIQSPRHLIKEKRETATLKCYPIPRHDTVYWYQQGPGQDPQFLISFYEKMQSDKGSIPDRFSAQQFSDYHSELNMSSLELGDSALYFCASNQREGGELFFGEGSRLTVL.

As to this clone: Compared with germline, one end of the junction differs, possibly owing to a read error. CDR3 DNA: TGTGCTAGCAGCCCATCCCGGACAGGGGCCGAGCAGTACTTC. Translation: CASSPSRTGAEQYF. J is TRBJ2-7 and V is TRBV11-3; 9 bases fit TRBD1. The CDR3 is made up of 14 amino acids. Germline V gene sequence: CDR1 SGHNT, CDR2 YENEEA.

This clone was counted many times. V gene TRBV3-1 combines with J gene TRBJ2-5; the D is unclear. V was pared by 1 base and J by 2 bases, with 5 bases between. The CDR3 spans 13 residues. Germline V gene data show CDR1 as LGHDT and CDR2 as YNNKEL (reference sequence). CDR3 protein: CASSQGLQETQYF. In DNA, the CDR3 is TGTGCCAGCAGCCAAGGTTTGCAAGAGACCCAGTACTTC.

This clone was counted ten times or more. The V call is TRBV11-3, the J call TRBJ2-4; perhaps D is TRBD1 or TRBD2 (5 bases each). CDR1 is SGHNT, CDR2 YENEEA, per germline. Trimming stripped 2 bases from V and 8 bases from J, with 16 bases between. This CDR3 is built from 15 residues. The CDR3 reads CASSLMGVANYIQYF. The CDR3 nucleotides are TGTGCCAGCAGCTTAATGGGGGTCGCAAACTACATTCAGTACTTC.